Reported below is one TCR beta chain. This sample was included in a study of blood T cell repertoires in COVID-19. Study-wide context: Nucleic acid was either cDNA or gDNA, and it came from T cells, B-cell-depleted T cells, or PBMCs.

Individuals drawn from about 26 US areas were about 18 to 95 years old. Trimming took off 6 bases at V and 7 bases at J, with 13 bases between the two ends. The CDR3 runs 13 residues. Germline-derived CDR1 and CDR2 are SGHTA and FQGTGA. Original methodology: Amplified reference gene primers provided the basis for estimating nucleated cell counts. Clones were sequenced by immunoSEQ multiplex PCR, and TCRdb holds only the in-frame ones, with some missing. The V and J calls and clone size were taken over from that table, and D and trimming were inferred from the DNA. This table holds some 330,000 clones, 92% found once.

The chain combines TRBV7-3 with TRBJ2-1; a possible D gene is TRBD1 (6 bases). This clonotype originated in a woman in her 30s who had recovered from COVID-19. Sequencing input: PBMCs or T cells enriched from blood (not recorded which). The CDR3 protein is CASSSQGINEQFF. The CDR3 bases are TGTGCCAGCAGTTCACAGGGAATTAATGAGCAGTTCTTC.